This T cell receptor (beta chain) was recovered during a study of shared clonotypes between healthy human individuals. Study at large: Researchers drew samples from a couple of women and a few men aged 18 to 49.

Naive CD8 cells, CD45RO-negative and positively selected for CCR7, excluded terminally differentiated effector memory CD45RA+ cells. Donation came from healthy HIV-negative adults that had no recent acute infections or vaccinations. Some clones are missing from TCRdb's copy, which holds only in-frame ones; the method was immunoSEQ multiplex PCR. The top ten clones hold about 1.5% of a sample with around 2,000,000 clones, roughly 91% of them seen once. Regarding this clone: What it binds is not known.

Overall study results and limits: Large depth notwithstanding, sorted-subset sequencing proved incomplete by rarefaction. A handful of donors had 5% to 6% of their naive CD4 clonotypes in common.

CDR1 LNHDA and CDR2 SQIVND come from the germline V gene (reference sequence). This CDR3 is built from 15 residues. V lost 3 bases and J 1 base, leaving 10 bases between the germline ends. The TCR comes from a man aged 18 to 29 in good health. Some clones in this sample may be carry-over from other donors' samples. Sequencing was done on a sample of naive CD8+ T cells from PBMCs. The chain recombines TRBV19 with TRBJ2-1; a weak D match, TRBD1 (6 bases). This CDR3 reads CASSILQGSYNEQFF. The CDR3 nucleotides are TGTGCCAGTAGTATTCTTCAGGGGTCCTACAATGAGCAGTTCTTC.